This TCR beta chain emerged from a study of T-cell memory formation after mild COVID-19. About this clonotype: The antigen is undetermined.

Whole-study results and caveats: CD4/CD8 balance characterized clones contracting day 15 to 85, and CD4+ skew characterized later expanders.

The authors produced TCR alpha and TCR beta cDNA libraries with sample barcodes and UMIs by 5'RACE using constant-segment primers. One entry per CDR3 protein results from TCRdb running MiXCR on the 5' RACE reads. Here the sample spans about 270,000 distinct CDR3 sequences, around 15% being singletons. The CDR3 contains 15 residues. V was shortened by 6 bases and J by 2 bases, with 20 bases between the two germline ends. Per the germline V gene, CDR1 is DFQATT and CDR2 is SNEGSKA (reference sequence). Material: PBMCs or a T cell subset sorted from them (not recorded which). The J gene is TRBJ2-7, the V gene TRBV20-1, with D maybe TRBD1 (5 bases). The sequence was obtained from a man aged 18 to 35 who had mild COVID-19 (a few samples of this study predate the infection). Cell type and time point are not known. Written as DNA, the CDR3 is TGCAGTGCCGAAGCCAATCTACAGGCGACCTACGAGCAGTACTTC. Its translation is CSAEANLQATYEQYF.